This TCR beta chain emerged from a study of T-cell reconstitution after alpha-beta-depleted transplantation in children (dated by TCRdb to between 2015 and 2016). Study-level background: T-cell immune reconstitution after TCRalphabeta/CD19-depleted allogeneic hematopoietic cell transplantation in children was quantitatively tracked in the study by means of TCR repertoire profiling.

At the junction V is shortened by 8 bases and J by 2 bases; bases outside the gene matches: 0. CDR1 is given as MDHEN and CDR2 as SYDVKM, both from the germline V gene. From its cysteine to its phenylalanine, the CDR3 spans 13 amino acids. The entry retains the CDR3 DNA only, 39 bases that are in frame from base 1. Notes on this clonotype: This receptor's antigen is unknown. One base away there is no much larger clone; base qualities are not given.

The library was produced with PCR. Data came from an Illumina HiSeq 2500. Molecular barcoding was employed in the preparation of TCR libraries, with unique molecular identifiers being used to normalize TCRbeta repertoire quantification. The public sequencing data were trimmed at Q25 with fastp and processed into clonotypes with MiXCR by TCRdb, which kept only in-frame beta chains. All rows with the same CDR3 protein become a single entry with the most common DNA and genes. The sample profile shows hundreds of thousands of distinct CDR3 sequences; approximately 32% of them were found once. The ten largest account for approximately 2.3% of the sample.

The sequence came from a human donor who donated a stem cell graft to a child with aplastic anemia. The source was PBMCs from the stem cell graft donor, collected from the stem cell graft. This sequence uses TRBV28 and TRBJ2-6, with 7 junctional bases fitting TRBD2. The CDR3 protein: CASRGAGANVLTF. DNA sequence: TGTGCCAGCCGGGGGGCTGGGGCCAACGTCCTGACTTTC.